Sequencing of this T cell receptor (beta chain) was carried out in a study of T cells in Graves' hyperthyroidism and ophthalmopathy. Study-wide points: A 13 V-J model separated ophthalmopathy from stable hyperthyroidism. Clonotypes that were expanded in thyroid above 0.001 mostly appeared in blood too.

Looked up from germline, CDR1 is MNHEY and CDR2 is SVGEGT. This CDR3 spans 15 amino acids. V dropped 0 bases and J dropped 2 bases, with 10 bases sitting between them. Researchers took RNA transcripts and amplified the TCR beta CDR3 regions from them. The TCR CDR3 was amplified in a first-round RT-PCR using the HTBI primer set. MiXCR, applied by TCRdb to the multiplex PCR reads, yields one record per CDR3 protein. This table holds about 640,000 distinct CDR3 sequences, less than 25% found once. This clonotype was seen only a few times. The antigen is undetermined. The sequencing sample was made of blood. The V gene is TRBV6-2 or TRBV6-3, the J gene TRBJ1-1, with D tentatively TRBD1 (5 bases). This TCR was recovered from a man in his thirties or forties with Graves' ophthalmopathy. This CDR3 is CASSYSRGFNTEAFF. CDR3 in DNA: TGTGCCAGCAGTTACTCTAGGGGTTTCAACACTGAAGCTTTCTTT.